This is a list of T cell receptor beta chains from one sample in a study of cytomegalovirus exposure and HLA in healthy donors. Sequencing was performed with immunoSEQ multiplex PCR; in TCRdb, only in-frame clones are kept and a portion is missing. The sample carries approximately 100,000 clones, around two thirds recorded once. The sequencing input was PBMCs. All receptors come from a man aged 25 to 40 in good health and CMV-seropositive. Both conserved end residues are part of each CDR3. A D gene is named only where the DNA matches it firmly. Clone sizes are given selectively: once, few, many, or a class where the clone is expanded.

>.|TRBD2|TRBV5-1|TRBJ2-7
TGCGCCAGCAGCTATGGGACTAGCGGGGGGGCCAGGGACGAGCAGTACTTC
CASSYGTSGGARDEQYF
>few|.|TRBV11-3|TRBJ2-7
TGTGCCAGCAGCTTAGCGGGCGCGGGGCAGCCCTACGAGCAGTACTTC
CASSLAGAGQPYEQYF
>.|.|TRBV5-4|TRBJ2-5
TGTGCCAGCAGCTCCCGGGACACACAAGAGACCCAGTACTTC
CASSSRDTQETQYF
>few|.|TRBV2|TRBJ2-7
TGTGCCAGCAGTGGGCAGGGGGGTCCTTACGAGCAGTACTTC
CASSGQGGPYEQYF
>.|.|TRBV12-5|TRBJ2-7
TGTGCTAGTGGTTTGGTAGTAAGGACATCCCTCTACGAGCAGTACTTC
CASGLVVRTSLYEQYF
>.|.|TRBV2|TRBJ2-1
TGTGCCAGCAGGGGATCCGGGACAAACAATGAGCAGTTCTTC
CASRGSGTNNEQFF
>.|TRBD1|TRBV6-1|TRBJ2-7
TGTGCCAGCAGTGAAGAGGAGGGGACAGGGGCCCACGAGCAGTACTTC
CASSEEEGTGAHEQYF
>.|.|TRBV7-2|TRBJ2-5
TGTGCCAGCAGCTTAACCAGGGACCAAGAGACCCAGTACTTC
CASSLTRDQETQYF
>.|TRBD2|TRBV6-5|TRBJ2-3
TGTGCCAGCAGCATTAGCGGGGGGGACACAGATACGCAGTATTTT
CASSISGGDTDTQYF
>.|TRBD1|TRBV5-4|TRBJ2-2
TGTGCCATGGGGGGACAGGGGGACACCGGGGAGCTGTTTTTT
CAMGGQGDTGELFF
>.|.|TRBV4-1|TRBJ1-2
TGCGCCAGCAGCCAAGAAATAAGGGGATTCTATGGCTACACCTTC
CASSQEIRGFYGYTF
>.|.|TRBV9|TRBJ2-7
TGTGCCAGCAGCGAAGGGGTTGCCTACGAGCAGTACTTC
CASSEGVAYEQYF
>.|.|TRBV4-2|TRBJ2-2
TGTGCCAGCAGCCAAGTAGATGGCACCGGGGAGCTGTTTTTT
CASSQVDGTGELFF
>few|.|TRBV7-2|TRBJ2-6
TGTGCCAGCAGCGAGGGTGGGGCCAACGTCCTGACTTTC
CASSEGGANVLTF
>few|TRBD1|TRBV7-2|TRBJ2-2
TGTGCCAGCAGCACCAGGGGGTACACCGGGGAGCTGTTTTTT
CASSTRGYTGELFF
>.|.|TRBV11-2|TRBJ2-2
TGTGCCAGCAGCTGGGGGGGCCCGAGTACCGGGGAGCTGTTTTTT
CASSWGGPSTGELFF
>once|.|TRBV7-9|TRBJ1-3
TGTGCCAGCAGTCAACGACAGGAGCGGAACATTGGAGGAGTGCATTTT
CASSQRQERNIGGVHF